The 28 T cell receptor beta chains below come from one sample, sequenced in a study of response to subunit inactivated influenza vaccine. TCRdb re-derived calls from the RT-PCR reads in MiXCR, one entry per CDR3 protein. The sample comprises a few hundred thousand distinct CDR3 sequences, 21% of which are singletons, and about 9.4% rests with the top ten. The sequenced sample was PBMCs from blood, obtained roughly 20 months after vaccination. These receptors all come from a man between 45 and 75 years old who received an inactivated influenza vaccine.

This rearrangement joins TRBV3-1 to TRBJ2-1; D is unclear. The V end was cut by 4 bases, the J end by 5 bases, with 12 bases between. The CDR3 covers 14 residues. The germline CDR1 and CDR2 sequences are LGHDT and YNNKEL (reference sequence). The CDR3 DNA reads as TGTGCCAGCAGCCTAGGGCACTTAAACAATGAGCAGTTCTTC. Translated, it gives CASSLGHLNNEQFF.

The CDR3 DNA is TGCAGCGTTGCGCTAGCGGGTTACCGCGAGACCCAGTACTTC. Residues: CSVALAGYRETQYF. The chain uses TRBV29-1 and TRBJ2-5, with 8 bases that match TRBD2. Germline loops: CDR1 SQVTM, CDR2 ANQGSEA. Unmatched junction bases numbered 9, after V lost 4 bases and J lost 5 bases. The CDR3 consists of 14 residues.

V usage is TRBV24-1 and J usage is TRBJ2-2, with D uncertain. Trimming stripped 5 bases from V and 0 bases from J, with 9 bases between. Germline lookup yields CDR1 KGHDR and CDR2 SFDVKD. The CDR3 consists of 15 residues. CDR3: CATSGWQANTGELFF. The DNA of the CDR3 is TGTGCCACCAGTGGGTGGCAAGCGAACACCGGGGAGCTGTTTTTT.

This clonotype turned up a few times. As DNA, the CDR3 is TGTGCCAGCAGCGGGGGGCAGGGGGACCCTCTTGGAAACACCATATATTTT. It encodes CASSGGQGDPLGNTIYF. The rearrangement uses TRBV28 and TRBJ1-3, with 7 positions matching TRBD1. CDR1 is MDHEN, CDR2 SYDVKM, per germline. Trimming removed 6 bases from V and 3 bases from J; junction bases left unmatched: 14. The CDR3 consists of 17 residues.

The rearrangement joins TRBV6-2 or TRBV6-3 to TRBJ2-7; TRBD2 aligns across 9 bases. Per germline, CDR1 MNHEY and CDR2 SVGEGT. Trimming at V came to 6 bases and at J to 2 bases, leaving 14 bases not matched to a gene. The CDR3 spans 17 residues. For the CDR3, the DNA is TGTGCCAGCAGCCCTCATCGGATTAGCGGGAGACCCTACGAGCAGTACTTC. This codes for CASSPHRISGRPYEQYF.

The chain links TRBV21-1 to TRBJ2-7; the DNA was not used to check the table's D call, TRBD1. TRBV21-1 is a pseudogene locus. This CDR3 has 14 residues. The CDR3 DNA sequence: TGTGCCAGCAGCAAAGACGGACCCCTAGGAGAGCAGTACTTC. It yields the protein CASSKDGPLGEQYF.

V gene TRBV20-1 combines with J gene TRBJ1-2; D gene ambiguous. Germline V gene lookup returns CDR1 DFQATT and CDR2 SNEGSKA (reference sequence). With 3 bases removed from V and 0 bases from J, the gap between germline ends came to 23 bases. This CDR3 contains 18 residues. CDR3 in amino acids: CSASQRLATPNSNYGYTF. The CDR3 DNA follows: TGCAGTGCTAGTCAGCGCCTCGCAACACCGAACTCTAACTATGGCTACACCTTC.

The chain uses TRBV20-1 and TRBJ2-5; 7 bases align to TRBD2. The CDR3 runs 16 residues. The V segment lost 4 bases and the J segment 0 bases; nucleotides outside the gene matches: 11. The germline gives CDR1 DFQATT, CDR2 SNEGSKA (reference sequence). The CDR3 spells CSATRWGTNNQETQYF. The CDR3 region has the DNA TGCAGTGCTACCCGTTGGGGGACTAACAACCAAGAGACCCAGTACTTC.

This clonotype was seen a handful of times. This rearrangement joins TRBV7-6 to TRBJ2-2, with D perhaps TRBD1 (6 bases). Germline-derived CDR1 and CDR2 are SGHVS and FNYEAQ. Trimming cost V 5 bases and J 0 bases, with 16 bases left between them. The CDR3 runs to 17 residues. Here the CDR3 reads CASSPSLRTANTGELFF. CDR3 nucleotide sequence: TGTGCCAGCAGCCCTTCATTACGGACAGCGAACACCGGGGAGCTGTTTTTT.

V usage is TRBV5-1 and J usage is TRBJ1-1; no clear D gene. Per the germline V gene, CDR1 is SGHRS and CDR2 is YFSETQ. This CDR3 is built from 13 residues. With 4 bases removed from V and 8 bases from J, the gap between germline ends came to 15 bases. CDR3: CASSADTGPEAFF. In DNA, the CDR3 is TGCGCCAGCAGCGCTGACACGGGTCCCGAAGCTTTCTTT. Drawing the rest from reference TRBV5-1 and TRBJ1-1, the complete variable domain is KAGVTQTPRYLIKTRGQQVTLSCSPISGHRSVSWYQQTPGQGLQFLFEYFSETQRNKGNFPGRFSGRQFSNSRSEMNVSTLELGDSALYLCASSADTGPEAFFGQGTRLTVV.

This clonotype was counted ten times or more. The rearrangement uses TRBV6-2 or TRBV6-3 and TRBJ1-2; maybe TRBD1 (6 bases). CDR3 length equals 14 residues. Germline V lookup: CDR1 MNHEY, CDR2 SVGEGT. Trimming cost V 7 bases and J 1 base, with 13 bases left between them. DNA for the CDR3: TGTGCCAGCACCACGGGACACCTTAACTATGGCTACACCTTC. Its protein product is CASTTGHLNYGYTF.

The chain couples TRBV6-2 or TRBV6-3 to TRBJ1-2; D is ambiguous. CDR3 length: 13 residues. V was clipped by 2 bases and J by 6 bases, with 10 bases between them. Germline values: CDR1 MNHEY, CDR2 SVGEGT. The CDR3 protein is CASSYGRANGYTF. The CDR3 DNA follows: TGTGCCAGCAGTTACGGAAGGGCCAATGGCTACACCTTC.

This clonotype was seen more than once but under ten times. The J gene is TRBJ1-6, the V gene TRBV6-5, with D perhaps matching TRBD1 (6 bases). Germline V gene lookup returns CDR1 MNHEY and CDR2 SVGAGI. The CDR3 consists of 16 residues. Trimming shortened V by 4 bases and J by 5 bases, and 15 bases separated the two germline ends. CDR3 sequence (DNA): TGTGCCAGCAGTTGGTTCGGGGAGGGGGATAATTCACCCCTCCACTTT. It is translated as CASSWFGEGDNSPLHF.

Only a few counts were recorded for this clonotype. CDR3 loop: CASSQAPGGSQPQHF. DNA of the CDR3: TGCGCCAGCAGCCAAGCCCCAGGGGGTTCTCAGCCCCAGCATTTT. This chain links TRBV4-3 with TRBJ1-5; 7 bases are shared with TRBD1. Germline lookup yields CDR1 LGHNA and CDR2 YSLEER. Trimming took 1 base from V and 6 from J; bases not matched to a gene: 6. The CDR3 runs 15 residues.

The rearrangement links TRBV20-1 to TRBJ2-2; D gene ambiguous. The CDR3 is 14 amino acids. Trimming shortened V by 5 bases and J by 2 bases, and 12 bases separated the two germline ends. In germline, CDR1 is DFQATT, CDR2 SNEGSKA (reference sequence). The CDR3 sequence: CSALPSANTGELFF. In nucleotides, the CDR3 is TGCAGTGCTCTCCCCAGCGCAAACACCGGGGAGCTGTTTTTT.

This clonotype has a count of ten or more. The chain recombines TRBV29-1 with TRBJ1-1, with TRBD1 as a possible D gene (5 bases). V lost 3 bases to trimming and J lost 5 bases, with 13 bases between them. The CDR3 covers 13 residues. Germline V CDR1 and CDR2: SQVTM, ANQGSEA. The CDR3 here is CSVEGNRQTEAFF. The CDR3 bases are TGCAGCGTTGAGGGGAACAGGCAAACTGAAGCTTTCTTT.

This clonotype has a handful of counts. The chain employs TRBV24-1 and TRBJ2-6; 7 bases line up with TRBD1. The CDR3 has 18 amino acids. The J segment lost 0 bases and the V segment lost 0 bases, leaving 4 bases of the junction unmatched. Germline CDR1 KGHDR, CDR2 SFDVKD. In nucleotides, the CDR3 is TGTGCCACCAGTGATTTGACAGGGGCAAACTCTGGGGCCAACGTCCTGACTTTC. Its protein is CATSDLTGANSGANVLTF.

The V call is TRBV2, the J call TRBJ2-7; the D is unclear. V lost 6 bases and J lost 1, with 7 bases in between. The CDR3 contains 12 residues. The germline V gene encodes CDR1 SNHLY and CDR2 FYNNEI. Here the CDR3 DNA reads TGTGCCAGCAGCGATAATTCCTACGAGCAGTACTTC. Protein: CASSDNSYEQYF.

This clonotype has more than one count but fewer than ten. One end of the junction is discordant with germline, which a read error may explain. The V gene is TRBV6-6, the J gene TRBJ2-5; 7 nucleotides match TRBD1. There are 13 residues in the CDR3. Germline V gives CDR1 MNHNY, CDR2 SVGAGI (reference sequence). Here the CDR3 DNA reads TGTGCCACCAGTAAGACAGGGTTGGAGACCCAGTACTTC. It translates to CATSKTGLETQYF.

There are many counts of this clonotype. This chain links TRBV5-1 with TRBJ2-1; 11 positions agree with TRBD2. The CDR3 is 17 amino acids. The V gene's germline CDR1 is SGHRS and CDR2 YFSETQ. V gave up 4 bases and J gave up 6 bases; unmatched junction bases: 12. The CDR3 here is CASSPFPTSGTGNEQFF. CDR3 DNA: TGCGCCAGCAGCCCTTTCCCGACTAGCGGGACGGGCAATGAGCAGTTCTTC.

This chain links TRBV4-3 with TRBJ2-2; D gene uncertain. Germline assignment: CDR1 LGHNA and CDR2 YSLEER. The CDR3 extends over 16 amino acids. The ends were cut back, 0 bases at V and 3 bases at J, with 11 bases in the middle. CDR3 region: CASSQEVDVDTGELFF. The CDR3 DNA sequence: TGCGCCAGCAGCCAAGAAGTGGACGTGGACACCGGGGAGCTGTTTTTT.

This rearrangement joins TRBV7-7 to TRBJ2-1, with a tentative D call TRBD1 (5 bases). Trimming left V 5 bases short and J 10 bases short, with 21 bases between. The CDR3 consists of 15 residues. From germline, CDR1 is SSHAT and CDR2 FNYEAQ (reference sequence). For the CDR3, the DNA is TGTGCCAGCAGCCCTCTTTCCGGTGGGGCAGAAGAGCAGTTCTTC. Translation gives CASSPLSGGAEEQFF.

V gene TRBV28 combines with J gene TRBJ2-7; D might be TRBD2 (6 bases). Germline CDR1 is MDHEN and CDR2 is SYDVKM. The V end was cut by 3 bases, the J end by 1 base, with 19 bases between. CDR3 length equals 17 residues. The chain's CDR3 is CASSFLPEGRLSYEQYF. CDR3 nucleotide sequence: TGTGCCAGCAGTTTCTTACCGGAGGGCAGGCTTTCCTACGAGCAGTACTTC.

V and J are TRBV10-3 and TRBJ2-5; D ambiguous. Trimming pared 3 bases from V and 2 bases from J, leaving 10 bases between. CDR3 length: 14 residues. The germline V gene encodes CDR1 ENHRY and CDR2 SYGVKD. The CDR3 region is CAISDSAGQETQYF. The CDR3, as DNA: TGTGCCATCAGTGACTCTGCCGGACAAGAGACCCAGTACTTC.

V and J are TRBV6-5 and TRBJ2-7; D unresolved. From germline, CDR1 is MNHEY and CDR2 SVGAGI. This CDR3 has 15 residues. The V end lost 2 bases, the J end lost 1 base, and 12 bases lay between the germline ends. The CDR3 coding sequence is TGTGCCAGCAGTTACGATTTAGAGAGATCCTACGAGCAGTACTTC. This gives the protein CASSYDLERSYEQYF.

This clonotype has more than one count but fewer than ten. The chain has TRBV20-1 and TRBJ2-2; 9 bases line up with TRBD1. Germline V gene lookup returns CDR1 DFQATT and CDR2 SNEGSKA (reference sequence). There are 15 residues in the CDR3. V lost 3 bases and J lost 2; bases outside the gene matches: 4. The CDR3 nucleotides are TGCAGTGCTAGGAGGGGACAGGGTAACACCGGGGAGCTGTTTTTT. Translation: CSARRGQGNTGELFF.

V usage is TRBV5-1 and J usage is TRBJ2-5, with D possibly being TRBD2 (6 bases). The CDR3 consists of 16 residues. Germline CDR1 is SGHRS and CDR2 is YFSETQ. Deletions cut 4 bases from V and 4 bases from J, with 20 bases between. In DNA, the CDR3 is TGCGCCAGCAGCGAACAAGCGGGCGGGTCGGGAGAGACCCAGTACTTC. It specifies CASSEQAGGSGETQYF.

This clonotype came up many times. This rearrangement joins TRBV7-3 to TRBJ1-1; maybe TRBD1 (6 bases). The length of the CDR3 is 14 residues. Trimming took off 5 bases at V and 0 bases at J, with 10 bases between the two ends. The V gene's germline CDR1 is SGHTA and CDR2 FQGTGA. CDR3: CASSPDRLNTEAFF. Here the CDR3 DNA reads TGTGCCAGCAGCCCGGACAGATTGAACACTGAAGCTTTCTTT.